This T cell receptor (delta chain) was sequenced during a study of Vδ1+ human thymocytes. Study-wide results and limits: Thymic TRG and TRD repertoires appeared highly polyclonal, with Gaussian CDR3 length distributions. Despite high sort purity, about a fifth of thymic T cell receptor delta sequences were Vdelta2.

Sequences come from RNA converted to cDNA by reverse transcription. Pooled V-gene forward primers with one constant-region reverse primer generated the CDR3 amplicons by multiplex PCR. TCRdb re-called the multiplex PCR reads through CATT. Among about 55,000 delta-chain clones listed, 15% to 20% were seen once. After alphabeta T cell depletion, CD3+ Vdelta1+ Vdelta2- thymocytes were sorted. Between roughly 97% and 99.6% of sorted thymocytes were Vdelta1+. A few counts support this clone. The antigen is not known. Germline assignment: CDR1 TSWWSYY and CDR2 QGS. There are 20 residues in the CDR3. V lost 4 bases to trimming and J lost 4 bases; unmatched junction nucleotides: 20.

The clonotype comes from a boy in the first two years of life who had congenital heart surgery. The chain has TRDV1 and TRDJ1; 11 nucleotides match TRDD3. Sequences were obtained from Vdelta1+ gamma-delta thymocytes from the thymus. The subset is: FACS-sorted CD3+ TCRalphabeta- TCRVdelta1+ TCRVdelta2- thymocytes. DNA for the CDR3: TGTGCTCTTGGGGTTTCCTACGAGCCTAACTGGGGGATAGGTGGCGATAAACTCATCTTT. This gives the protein CALGVSYEPNWGIGGDKLIF.